Below are 10 T cell receptor beta chains sequenced from a single sample in a study of blood T cell repertoires in COVID-19. TCRdb keeps only in-frame clones here, not all; method: immunoSEQ multiplex PCR. Here the sample spans 13,000 or so clones, about 88% being singletons. The material sequenced was peripheral blood. These receptors all come from a human donor in a cohort sampled during active COVID-19.

The CDR3 region has the DNA TGTGCCAGCTCCCTCTACAATGAGCAGTTCTTC. Translated, it gives CASSLYNEQFF. The chain uses TRBV18 and TRBJ2-1, with D uncertain. Trimming pared 6 bases from V and 3 bases from J, leaving 3 bases between. The CDR3 is 11 residues long. Germline V gene sequence: CDR1 KGHSH, CDR2 LQKENI.

The gene calls are TRBV6-2 or TRBV6-3 and TRBJ1-5; 10 bases match TRBD1. The CDR3 is 17 amino acids. V gave up 3 bases and J gave up 1 base; unmatched junction bases: 6. Germline CDR1 MNHEY, CDR2 SVGEGT. The CDR3 reads CASSYDRGRISNQPQHF. CDR3 sequence (DNA): TGTGCCAGCAGTTATGACAGGGGGCGGATAAGCAATCAGCCCCAGCATTTT.

The genes are TRBV24-1 and TRBJ2-3, with 7 nucleotides matching TRBD2. The V gene's germline CDR1 is KGHDR and CDR2 SFDVKD. The CDR3 length is 13 residues. The junction had 3 bases not matched to a gene; V was cut back by 6 bases and J by 4 bases. Here the CDR3 reads CATSRAGADTQYF. In DNA, the CDR3 is TGTGCCACCAGTAGGGCGGGGGCAGATACGCAGTATTTT.

The chain is built from TRBV30 and TRBJ2-5; TRBD2 matches at 9 bases. V lost 4 bases and J lost 4; bases outside the gene matches: 13. CDR3 length: 16 amino acids. In germline, CDR1 is GTSNPN, CDR2 SVGIG (reference sequence). The CDR3 protein is CAWKNPGGGASETQYF. The CDR3 DNA is TGTGCCTGGAAGAATCCTGGCGGGGGGGCCTCAGAGACCCAGTACTTC.

The rearrangement joins TRBV27 to TRBJ1-4; D gene unclear. Germline CDR1 MNHEY, CDR2 SMNVEV (reference sequence). The V gene lost 6 bases and the J gene lost 8 bases, with 13 bases spanning the gap. This CDR3 region has 13 residues. The CDR3 loop reads CASSRRRGEKLFF. The CDR3 bases are TGTGCCAGCAGCCGTCGGCGGGGAGAAAAACTGTTTTTT.

In DNA form, the CDR3 reads TGTGCCAGTAGTATATGGAGCTCTGGAAACACCATATATTTT. Protein: CASSIWSSGNTIYF. The rearrangement links TRBV19 to TRBJ1-3; D is unresolved. The CDR3 covers 14 residues. CDR1 is LNHDA and CDR2 is SQIVND in the germline V gene (reference sequence). Trimming removed 2 bases at V and 0 bases at J, with 5 bases between.

V and J are TRBV6-5 and TRBJ1-5, with 7 bases matching TRBD1. Germline V lookup: CDR1 MNHEY, CDR2 SVGAGI. This CDR3 region has 14 residues. Germline trimming cut 6 bases from V and 5 bases from J; bases unmatched to any gene: 7. The CDR3 DNA reads as TGTGCCAGCAGACGACAGGGTCCGGATCAGCCCCAGCATTTT. It encodes CASRRQGPDQPQHF.

The rearrangement links TRBV14 to TRBJ2-1; TRBD2 matches 10 bases. The germline CDR1 and CDR2 sequences are SGHDN and FVKESK. The CDR3 contains 16 residues. Unmatched junction bases numbered 5, after V lost 3 bases and J lost 3 bases. The DNA of the CDR3 is TGTGCCAGCAGCCAGCTAGCGGGAGTCGACTACAATGAGCAGTTCTTC. Protein: CASSQLAGVDYNEQFF. The entire variable domain, with the rest obtained from reference TRBV14 and TRBJ2-1, is as follows: EAGVTQFPSHSVIEKGQTVTLRCDPISGHDNLYWYRRVMGKEIKFLLHFVKESKQDESGMPNNRFLAERTGGTYSTLKVQPAELEDSGVYFCASSQLAGVDYNEQFFGPGTRLTVL.

The chain employs TRBV10-3 and TRBJ2-6, with D possibly being TRBD1 (5 bases). V was trimmed by 0 bases and J by 0 bases, leaving 9 bases between them. Germline CDR1 is ENHRY and CDR2 is SYGVKD. CDR3 size: 17 residues. In nucleotides, the CDR3 is TGTGCCATCAGTGAGTCTTCAGGGCGCTCTGGGGCCAACGTCCTGACTTTC. Protein product: CAISESSGRSGANVLTF.

This clone was seen just once. The V gene is TRBV19, the J gene TRBJ2-1; 9 positions agree with TRBD2. The CDR3 is 16 amino acids. The V gene's germline CDR1 is LNHDA and CDR2 SQIVND (reference sequence). After removal of 8 bases from V and 7 bases from J, the junction contained 15 bases not matched to a gene. The CDR3, as DNA: TGTGCCAGTGTACTTAAACCGGGACTAGCTTGGAATGAGCAGTTCTTC. Its protein is CASVLKPGLAWNEQFF.